The text below deals with one TCR beta chain. The data stem from a study of blood T cell repertoires in COVID-19. TCRdb's table, derived via immunoSEQ multiplex PCR, lists solely in-frame clones and lacks some. The sample shows around 120,000 clones, 88% of them seen only once. Germline V gene data show CDR1 as LNHDA and CDR2 as SQIVND (reference sequence). The CDR3 has 15 residues. V lost 5 bases and J lost 3; bases outside the gene matches: 6. The chain employs TRBV19 and TRBJ1-3, with 8 bases matching TRBD1. What was sequenced was peripheral blood. The origin of this receptor is a man in his fifties or sixties with acute or convalescent COVID-19. CDR3 in amino acids: CASSPGQGLGNTIYF. The CDR3 coding sequence is TGTGCCAGTAGTCCCGGACAGGGTCTTGGAAACACCATATATTTT.